This T cell receptor beta chain is drawn from a study of blood T cell repertoires in COVID-19. Some clones are missing from TCRdb's copy, which holds only in-frame ones; the method was immunoSEQ multiplex PCR. The data contain about 110,000 clones, just over 75% of them singletons. CDR1 and CDR2 (germline): MNHEY, SVGAGI. V shed 6 bases and J 5 bases; nucleotides not matched to a gene: 5. The CDR3 length is 13 residues. The chain couples TRBV6-5 to TRBJ1-2; TRBD1 matches at 8 bases. This clonotype originated in an elderly woman with acute or convalescent COVID-19. Sequencing was carried out using peripheral blood. The CDR3 nucleotides are TGTGCCAGCAGCCGACAGGGGCGATATGGCTACACCTTC. Amino acid sequence: CASSRQGRYGYTF.